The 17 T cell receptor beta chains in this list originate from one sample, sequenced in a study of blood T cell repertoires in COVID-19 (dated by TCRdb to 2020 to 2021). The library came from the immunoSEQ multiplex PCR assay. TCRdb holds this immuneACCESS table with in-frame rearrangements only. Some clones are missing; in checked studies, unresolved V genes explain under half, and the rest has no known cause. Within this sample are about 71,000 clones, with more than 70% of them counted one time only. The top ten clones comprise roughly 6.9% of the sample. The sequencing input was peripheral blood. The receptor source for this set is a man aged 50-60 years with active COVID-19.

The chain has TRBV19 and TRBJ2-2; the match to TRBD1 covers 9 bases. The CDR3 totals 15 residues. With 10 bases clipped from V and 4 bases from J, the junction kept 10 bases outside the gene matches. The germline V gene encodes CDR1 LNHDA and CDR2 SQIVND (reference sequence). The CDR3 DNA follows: TGTGCCACACATGGTGGGACAGGGCGCACCGGGGAGCTGTTTTTT. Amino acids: CATHGGTGRTGELFF.

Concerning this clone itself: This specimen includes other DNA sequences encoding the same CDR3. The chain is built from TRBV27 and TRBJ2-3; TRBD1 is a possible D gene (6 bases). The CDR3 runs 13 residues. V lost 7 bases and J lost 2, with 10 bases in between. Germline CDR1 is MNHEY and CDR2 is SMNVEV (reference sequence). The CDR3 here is CASTGQFTDTQYF. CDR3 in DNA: TGTGCCAGCACAGGACAGTTCACAGATACGCAGTATTTT.

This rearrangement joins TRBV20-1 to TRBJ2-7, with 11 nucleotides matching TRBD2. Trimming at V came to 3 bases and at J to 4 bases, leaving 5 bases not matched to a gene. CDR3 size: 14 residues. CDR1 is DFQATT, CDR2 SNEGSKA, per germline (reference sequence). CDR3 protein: CSASAGTSGYEQYF. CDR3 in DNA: TGCAGTGCTAGTGCCGGGACTAGCGGATACGAGCAGTACTTC.

In DNA, the CDR3 is TGTGCCAGCAGCTTAGGTATTCGCGGACTAGCGGTTCCAGATACGCAGTATTTT. Translation: CASSLGIRGLAVPDTQYF. V gene TRBV7-2 combines with J gene TRBJ2-3, with 10 bases identical to TRBD2. This CDR3 is built from 18 residues. V was pared by 1 base and J by 4 bases, with 11 bases of the junction left unmatched. Germline loops: CDR1 SGHTA, CDR2 FQGNSA.

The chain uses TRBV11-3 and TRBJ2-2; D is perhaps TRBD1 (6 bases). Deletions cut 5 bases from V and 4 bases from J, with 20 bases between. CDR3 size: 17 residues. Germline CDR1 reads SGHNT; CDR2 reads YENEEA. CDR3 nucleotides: TGTGCCAGCAGCACTAGTTGGCCCGGGGACACCACCGGGGAGCTGTTTTTT. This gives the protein CASSTSWPGDTTGELFF.

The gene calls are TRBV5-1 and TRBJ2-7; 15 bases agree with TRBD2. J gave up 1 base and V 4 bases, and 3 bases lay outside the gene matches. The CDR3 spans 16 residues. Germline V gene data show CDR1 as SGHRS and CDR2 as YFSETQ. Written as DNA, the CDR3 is TGCGCCAGCAGCACGGGACTAGCGGGGGGATCCTACGAGCAGTACTTC. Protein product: CASSTGLAGGSYEQYF.

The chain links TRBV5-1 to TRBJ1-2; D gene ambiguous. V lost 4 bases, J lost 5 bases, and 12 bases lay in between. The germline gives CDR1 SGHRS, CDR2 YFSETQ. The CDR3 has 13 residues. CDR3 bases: TGCGCCAGCAGCCAGGACCTAGCTTATGGCTACACCTTC. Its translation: CASSQDLAYGYTF.

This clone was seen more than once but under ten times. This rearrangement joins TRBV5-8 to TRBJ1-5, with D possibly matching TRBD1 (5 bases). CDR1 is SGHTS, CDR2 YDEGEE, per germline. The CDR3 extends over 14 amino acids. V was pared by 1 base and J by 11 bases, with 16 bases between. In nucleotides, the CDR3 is TGTGCCAGCAGCTTGCTGGCAGGGCTGACGTCCCAGCATTTT. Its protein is CASSLLAGLTSQHF.

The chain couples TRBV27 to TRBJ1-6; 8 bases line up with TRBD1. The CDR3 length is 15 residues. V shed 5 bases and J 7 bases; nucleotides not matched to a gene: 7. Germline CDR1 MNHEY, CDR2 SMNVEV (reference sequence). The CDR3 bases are TGTGCCAGCAGTCCCGGACAGGGCACAAATTCACCCCTCCACTTT. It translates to CASSPGQGTNSPLHF.

The CDR3 region is CASSPGVETQYF. DNA for the CDR3: TGTGCCAGCAGCCCGGGGGTTGAGACCCAGTACTTC. The J gene is TRBJ2-5, the V gene TRBV5-4; possibly TRBD2 for D (6 bases). This CDR3 region has 12 residues. V lost 4 bases to trimming and J lost 5 bases, with 9 bases between them. Per the germline V gene, CDR1 is SGHNT and CDR2 is YYREEE (reference sequence).

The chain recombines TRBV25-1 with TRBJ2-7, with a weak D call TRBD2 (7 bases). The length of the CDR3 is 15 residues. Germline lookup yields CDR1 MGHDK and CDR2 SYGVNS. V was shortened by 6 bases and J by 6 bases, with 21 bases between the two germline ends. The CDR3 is CASSRGTGTTVEQYF. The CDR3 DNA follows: TGTGCCAGCAGCCGCGGCACAGGGACTACGGTCGAGCAGTACTTC.

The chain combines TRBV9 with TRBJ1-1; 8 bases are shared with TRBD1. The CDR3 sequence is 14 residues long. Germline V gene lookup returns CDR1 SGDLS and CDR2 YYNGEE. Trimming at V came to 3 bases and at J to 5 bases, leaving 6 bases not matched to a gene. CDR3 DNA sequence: TGTGCCAGCAGCGCCCGGACAGGGTTAACTGAAGCTTTCTTT. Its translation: CASSARTGLTEAFF.

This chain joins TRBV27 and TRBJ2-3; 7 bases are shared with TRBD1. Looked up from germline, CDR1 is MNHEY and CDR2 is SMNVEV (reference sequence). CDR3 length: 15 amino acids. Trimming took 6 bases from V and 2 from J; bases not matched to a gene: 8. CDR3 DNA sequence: TGTGCCAGCAGCCCAAGGGACAGTCTCACAGATACGCAGTATTTT. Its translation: CASSPRDSLTDTQYF.

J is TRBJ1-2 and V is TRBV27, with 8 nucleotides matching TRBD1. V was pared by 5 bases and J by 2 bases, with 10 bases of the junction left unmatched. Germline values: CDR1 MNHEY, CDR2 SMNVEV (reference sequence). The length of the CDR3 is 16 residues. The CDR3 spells CASSLRQGISNYGYTF. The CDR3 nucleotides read TGTGCCAGCAGTCTCCGACAGGGGATATCGAACTATGGCTACACCTTC.

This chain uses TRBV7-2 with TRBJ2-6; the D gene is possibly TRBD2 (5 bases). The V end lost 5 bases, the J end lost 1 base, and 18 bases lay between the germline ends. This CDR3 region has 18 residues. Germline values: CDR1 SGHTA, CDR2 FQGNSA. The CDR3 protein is CASSLIGLPGSGANVLTF. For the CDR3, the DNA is TGTGCCAGCAGCCTTATCGGACTTCCTGGATCTGGGGCCAACGTCCTGACTTTC.

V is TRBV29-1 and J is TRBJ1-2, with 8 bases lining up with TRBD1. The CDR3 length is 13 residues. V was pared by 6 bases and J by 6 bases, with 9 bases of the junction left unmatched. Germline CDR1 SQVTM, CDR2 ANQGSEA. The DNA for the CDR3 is TGCAGCGTCCCCACGACAGGGGTGGATGGCTACACCTTC. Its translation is CSVPTTGVDGYTF.

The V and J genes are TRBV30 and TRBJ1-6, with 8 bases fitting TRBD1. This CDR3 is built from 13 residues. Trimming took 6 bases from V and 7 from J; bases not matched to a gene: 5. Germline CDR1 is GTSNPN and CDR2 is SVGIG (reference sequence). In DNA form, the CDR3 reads TGTGCCTGCTGGACAGGGTTGAATTCACCCCTCCACTTT. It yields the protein CACWTGLNSPLHF.